These 21 T cell receptor beta chains were sequenced from one sample in a study of T cell changes during pregnancy in multiple sclerosis. Using immunoSEQ multiplex PCR, the repertoire was profiled, and TCRdb retains in-frame clones only, with some absent. This sample has 30,000 to 45,000 clones, with about nine tenths found just once. The specimen comprised CD4+ T cells from peripheral blood mononuclear cells, sampled in the second trimester of pregnancy. All receptors come from a female donor in good health, enrolled as a control in a pregnancy study.

This clone was observed a handful of times. The chain has TRBV6-5 and TRBJ1-1, with D unresolved. Germline V lookup: CDR1 MNHEY, CDR2 SVGAGI. This CDR3 has 13 residues. The V gene lost 2 bases and the J gene lost 7 bases, with 11 bases spanning the gap. Written as DNA, the CDR3 is TGTGCCAGCAGTTACGGGCCAGCCCTTGAAGCTTTCTTT. Translating gives CASSYGPALEAFF.

There are a few counts of this clone. The J gene is TRBJ2-4, the V gene TRBV30, with D possibly matching TRBD2 (6 bases). The V gene's germline CDR1 is GTSNPN and CDR2 SVGIG (reference sequence). The CDR3 loop spans 13 amino acids. Trimming took off 5 bases at V and 6 bases at J, with 14 bases between the two ends. The CDR3 sequence is CAWARRGLNIQYF. Written as DNA, the CDR3 is TGTGCCTGGGCCAGGCGGGGATTAAACATTCAGTACTTC.

This chain links TRBV9 with TRBJ2-3, with 8 bases identical to TRBD1. V gave up 4 bases and J gave up 5 bases; unmatched junction bases: 6. Looked up from germline, CDR1 is SGDLS and CDR2 is YYNGEE. The CDR3 totals 14 residues. The CDR3 here is CASSPGTGGDTQYF. In nucleotides, the CDR3 is TGTGCCAGCAGCCCCGGGACAGGAGGAGATACGCAGTATTTT.

This clone was picked up a small number of times. The chain has TRBV5-4 and TRBJ2-2; 13 positions match TRBD2. The ends lost 0 bases at V and 6 bases at J; junction bases unmatched: 8. There are 18 residues in the CDR3. Germline V CDR1 and CDR2: SGHNT, YYREEE (reference sequence). The CDR3: CASSLEWTSGRRAGELFF. CDR3 DNA: TGTGCCAGCAGCTTGGAATGGACTAGCGGGAGAAGGGCCGGGGAGCTGTTTTTT.

In its sample, this clone was seen once. This chain links TRBV28 with TRBJ1-2, with D perhaps matching TRBD1 (5 bases). Trimming shortened V by 3 bases and J by 1 base, and 9 bases separated the two germline ends. This CDR3 is 14 amino acids long. Germline values: CDR1 MDHEN, CDR2 SYDVKM. The CDR3 DNA reads as TGTGCCAGCAGTTTGACAGCTAGTAACTATGGCTACACCTTC. Translation: CASSLTASNYGYTF.

V and J are TRBV5-4 and TRBJ1-1; 7 bases are shared with TRBD1. The CDR3 loop spans 14 amino acids. Germline-derived CDR1 and CDR2 are SGHNT and YYREEE (reference sequence). With 2 bases clipped from V and 4 bases from J, the junction kept 5 bases outside the gene matches. CDR3 sequence (DNA): TGTGCCAGCAGCTTCCGACAGGGCCCCACTGAAGCTTTCTTT. It codes for CASSFRQGPTEAFF.

The rearrangement uses TRBV5-6 and TRBJ1-2; D is possibly TRBD1 (6 bases). V was trimmed by 3 bases and J by 2 bases, leaving 14 bases between them. CDR3 length: 15 amino acids. The germline V gene encodes CDR1 SGHDT and CDR2 YYEEEE. In nucleotides, the CDR3 is TGTGCCAGCAGCTATGTGGCAGGGGTGAACTATGGCTACACCTTC. This gives the protein CASSYVAGVNYGYTF.

The rearrangement uses TRBV28 and TRBJ2-4, with a weak D call TRBD2 (6 bases). This CDR3 spans 15 amino acids. V lost 4 bases and J lost 7, with 17 bases in between. CDR1 is MDHEN, CDR2 SYDVKM, per germline. For the CDR3, the DNA is TGTGCCAGCAGTTCAGATGGAGCGGGTGGGAACATTCAGTACTTC. Its protein is CASSSDGAGGNIQYF.

V is TRBV5-6 and J is TRBJ2-1, with D possibly being TRBD2 (6 bases). In germline, CDR1 is SGHDT, CDR2 YYEEEE. The CDR3 extends over 15 amino acids. The germline V and J ends were trimmed by 5 bases and 10 bases, with 22 bases remaining between them. The CDR3 nucleotides read TGTGCCAGCAGAATGAACCGGGAGAATAAACCCGAGCAGTTCTTC. The encoded protein is CASRMNRENKPEQFF.

The chain has TRBV23-1 and TRBJ2-1, with D uncertain. TRBV23-1 is an open reading frame, and its role is uncertain. Trimming removed 7 bases from V and 0 bases from J, with 7 bases in between. CDR3 length: 13 residues. The CDR3 region has the DNA TGCGCCAGCACGGCGGACTCCTACAATGAGCAGTTCTTC. Its translation: CASTADSYNEQFF.

The CDR3 DNA reads as TGTGCCAGCAGCCCAAGTCGGGGGGGGGCCACAGATACGCAGTATTTT. It yields the protein CASSPSRGGATDTQYF. The V gene is TRBV7-2, the J gene TRBJ2-3, with TRBD2 identical over 8 bases. Germline CDR1 SGHTA, CDR2 FQGNSA. The V segment lost 5 bases and the J segment 2 bases; nucleotides outside the gene matches: 9. CDR3 length equals 16 residues. Looking up the rest from reference TRBV7-2 and TRBJ2-3 gives the full variable domain: GAGVSQSPSNKVTEKGKDVELRCDPISGHTALYWYRQSLGQGLEFLIYFQGNSAPDKSGLPSDRFSAERTGGSVSTLTIQRTQQEDSAVYLCASSPSRGGATDTQYFGPGTRLTVL.

The genes are TRBV6-5 and TRBJ2-1; 9 nucleotides match TRBD2. Per germline, CDR1 MNHEY and CDR2 SVGAGI. The V segment lost 6 bases and the J segment 6 bases; nucleotides outside the gene matches: 6. The CDR3 is 14 residues long. The CDR3 DNA reads as TGTGCCAGCAGGCCGCGGGGGGGCCTCAATGAGCAGTTCTTC. This translates into CASRPRGGLNEQFF.

The J gene is TRBJ2-4, the V gene TRBV18, with a weak D call TRBD1 (5 bases). Germline V gene lookup returns CDR1 KGHSH and CDR2 LQKENI. The CDR3 is made up of 13 amino acids. V was trimmed by 3 bases and J by 7 bases, leaving 10 bases between them. In DNA form, the CDR3 reads TGTGCCAGCTCACCGGCAGGGCAGAACATTCAGTACTTC. Its translation: CASSPAGQNIQYF.

V is TRBV5-1 and J is TRBJ2-1; 10 nucleotides align to TRBD2. V shed 4 bases and J 6 bases; nucleotides not matched to a gene: 10. Germline CDR1 is SGHRS and CDR2 is YFSETQ. The CDR3 totals 16 residues. CDR3 coding DNA: TGCGCCAGCAGCCACGACCTAGCGGGGGTGGGCAATGAGCAGTTCTTC. Protein: CASSHDLAGVGNEQFF.

The chain carries TRBV5-1 and TRBJ2-6, with a tentative D call TRBD2 (5 bases). CDR1 is SGHRS, CDR2 YFSETQ, per germline. Trimming removed 0 bases from V and 0 bases from J, with 10 bases in between. There are 17 residues in the CDR3. The CDR3 nucleotides read TGCGCCAGCAGCTTGGGTGAGGGCTCCTCTGGGGCCAACGTCCTGACTTTC. Its protein product is CASSLGEGSSGANVLTF.

This chain connects TRBV5-8 to TRBJ1-5, with D possibly TRBD1 on 5 matching bases. Germline CDR1 is SGHTS and CDR2 is YDEGEE. The CDR3 has 16 residues. V dropped 4 bases and J dropped 0 bases, with 14 bases sitting between them. Here the CDR3 reads CASSPAEGNSNQPQHF. The CDR3 DNA sequence: TGTGCCAGCAGCCCGGCGGAGGGGAATAGCAATCAGCCCCAGCATTTT.

The chain carries TRBV27 and TRBJ2-7; 11 bases agree with TRBD2. Germline-derived CDR1 and CDR2 are MNHEY and SMNVEV (reference sequence). V gave up 2 bases and J gave up 3 bases; unmatched junction bases: 9. The CDR3 runs 17 residues. The CDR3 sequence: CASSLREPGLAGYEQYF. The CDR3 region has the DNA TGTGCCAGCAGTTTAAGGGAACCCGGACTAGCGGGCTACGAGCAGTACTTC.

The chain carries TRBV4-1 and TRBJ1-1, with TRBD1 matching 9 bases. Trimming cost V 0 bases and J 4 bases; bases outside gene matches: 3. CDR1 and CDR2 from the germline V gene are MGHRA and YSYEKL. This CDR3 spans 15 amino acids. CDR3 sequence (DNA): TGCGCCAGCAGCCAAGATATGGGACAGGGCACTGAAGCTTTCTTT. Protein sequence: CASSQDMGQGTEAFF.

The chain links TRBV4-2 to TRBJ2-3; D is perhaps TRBD2 (7 bases). In germline, CDR1 is LGHNA, CDR2 YNFKEQ. The CDR3 covers 15 residues. The germline V and J ends were trimmed by 1 base and 5 bases, with 13 bases remaining between them. CDR3 sequence: CASSQGGGRGDTQYF. CDR3 coding DNA: TGTGCCAGCAGCCAAGGGGGGGGCCGAGGAGATACGCAGTATTTT.

V gene TRBV21-1 combines with J gene TRBJ1-4; the DNA was not used to check the table's D call, TRBD1. TRBV21-1 is termed a pseudogene. The CDR3 is 13 residues long. The CDR3 DNA reads as TGTGCCAGCAGCGGACAGGGGAAAGAAAAACTGTTTTTT. It specifies CASSGQGKEKLFF.

The CDR3, as DNA: TGTGCCAGCAGCTGGGGGCCCTTCTCTGGAAACACCATATATTTT. Residues: CASSWGPFSGNTIYF. The rearrangement uses TRBV5-8 and TRBJ1-3; a possible D gene is TRBD1 (6 bases). V shed 3 bases and J shed 0 bases, with 10 bases lying between them. Germline V gene sequence: CDR1 SGHTS, CDR2 YDEGEE. The CDR3 runs to 15 residues. The whole variable domain, filled in from reference TRBV5-8 and TRBJ1-3, reads EAGVTQSPTHLIKTRGQQATLRCSPISGHTSVYWYQQALGLGLQFLLWYDEGEERNRGNFPPRFSGRQFPNYSSELNVNALELEDSALYLCASSWGPFSGNTIYFGEGSWLTVV.